Each of the 2 T cell receptor beta chains below was sequenced from the same sample in a study of blood T cell repertoires in COVID-19. Sequenced by immunoSEQ multiplex PCR; TCRdb stores in-frame clones only, minus some. The sample lists 65,000 to 75,000 clones, around nine tenths occurring once. Sequenced sample: peripheral blood. These receptor sequences come from a woman older than 75 with active or convalescent COVID-19.

This chain uses TRBV27 with TRBJ1-2; 9 positions agree with TRBD1. The CDR3 is 14 amino acids. V lost 6 bases to trimming and J lost 3 bases; unmatched junction nucleotides: 5. Germline CDR1 and CDR2: MNHEY and SMNVEV (reference sequence). CDR3 sequence: CASRLTGGHYGYTF. In DNA form, the CDR3 reads TGTGCCAGCAGGTTAACAGGGGGCCACTATGGCTACACCTTC.

About this clone itself: One end of the junction fails to match germline, which may point to a read error. The chain links TRBV30 to TRBJ2-5, with TRBD2 matching over 9 bases. Germline V lookup: CDR1 GTSNPN, CDR2 SVGIG (reference sequence). CDR3 size: 12 residues. The CDR3 bases are TGTGCCTGGATTCCGCCTAGCGGGGTCCCCAACTTC. Amino acids: CAWIPPSGVPNF.